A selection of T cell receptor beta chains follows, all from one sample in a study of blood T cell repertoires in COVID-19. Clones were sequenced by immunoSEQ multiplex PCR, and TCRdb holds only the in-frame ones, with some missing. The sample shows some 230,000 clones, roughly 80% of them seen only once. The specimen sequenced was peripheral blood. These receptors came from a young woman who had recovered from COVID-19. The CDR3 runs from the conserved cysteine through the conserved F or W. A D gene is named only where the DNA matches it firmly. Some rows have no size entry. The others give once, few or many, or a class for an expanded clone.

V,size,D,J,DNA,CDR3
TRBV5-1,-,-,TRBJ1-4,TGCGCCAGCAGCTTGGCCACAACTAATGAAAAACTGTTTTTT,CASSLATTNEKLFF
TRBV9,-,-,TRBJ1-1,TGTGCCAGCAGCGTAGAGGGTCCCCGTCCGGGGGAAACTGAAGCTTTCTTT,CASSVEGPRPGETEAFF
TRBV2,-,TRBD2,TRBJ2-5,TGTGCCAGCAGACCGGAGACTAGCAGTCAAGAGACCCAGTACTTC,CASRPETSSQETQYF
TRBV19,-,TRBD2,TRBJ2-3,TGTGCCAGTGACAGCGGGAGTGGCGCAGATACGCAGTATTTT,CASDSGSGADTQYF
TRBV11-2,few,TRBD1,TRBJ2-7,TGTGCCAGCAGCTTAGATATGACAGGGTGGTACGAGCAGTACTTC,CASSLDMTGWYEQYF
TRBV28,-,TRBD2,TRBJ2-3,TGTGCCAGTAGACTAGCGCACGACACAGATACGCAGTATTTT,CASRLAHDTDTQYF
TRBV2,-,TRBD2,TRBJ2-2,TGTGCCAGCAGACGCCTAGCGGTGAACACCGGGGAGCTGTTTTTT,CASRRLAVNTGELFF
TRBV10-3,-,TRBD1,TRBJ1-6,TGTGCCATCAGCGGACAGGGCGATTCACCCCTCCACTTT,CAISGQGDSPLHF
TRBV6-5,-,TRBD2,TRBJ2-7,TGTGCCAGCAGTTACGATGCGGGAGGGAGCTCCTACGAGCAGTACTTC,CASSYDAGGSSYEQYF
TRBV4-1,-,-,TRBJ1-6,TGCGCCAGCAGCCCTGGACAGAGCTCCTATAATTCACCCCTCCACTTT,CASSPGQSSYNSPLHF
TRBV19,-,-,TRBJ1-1,TGTGCCAGTAGTTTCTTTCCCAGCGACACTGAAGCTTTCTTT,CASSFFPSDTEAFF
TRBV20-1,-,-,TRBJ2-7,TGCAGTGCTTCCAGGGCCAGGGAGCAGTACTTC,CSASRAREQYF
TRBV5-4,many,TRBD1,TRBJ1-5,TGTGCCAGCAGCTTAGGGACAGGCCAGCCCCAGCATTTT,CASSLGTGQPQHF
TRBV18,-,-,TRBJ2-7,TGTGCCAGCTCACCTACTAGCTCCGAGCAGTACTTC,CASSPTSSEQYF
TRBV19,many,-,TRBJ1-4,TGTGCCAGTAGTTGGCCAGGGACTAATGAAAAACTGTTTTTT,CASSWPGTNEKLFF
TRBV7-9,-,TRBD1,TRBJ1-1,TGTGCCAGCAGCACAGGGGGCGCGTGGGCTTTCTTT,CASSTGGAWAFF
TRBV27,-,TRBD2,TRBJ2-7,TGTGCCAGCAGTTTAAGCCTAGCGGGATTCTACGAGCAGTACTTC,CASSLSLAGFYEQYF
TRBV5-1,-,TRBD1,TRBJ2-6,TGCGCCAGCAGCTTGGAGGGGGCGGCTGGGGCCAACGTCCTGACTTTC,CASSLEGAAGANVLTF